This TCR beta chain comes out of a study of blood T cells in healthy people across ages. Study findings and constraints: PBMCs that were unsorted prevented a conclusive naive versus antigen-experienced comparison. Naive T cell percentage by flow cytometry tracked strongly with beta diversity.

For this clonotype: Its target is not known.

The use of a sample-barcoded 5' primer and a J-beta primer mix characterized a second PCR of about 7 to 12 cycles. TCRdb called the 5' RACE reads again in MiXCR, with one record for every CDR3 protein. This sample has about 1.5 million distinct CDR3 sequences, with around 40% found just once. Total RNA extraction produced at least 5 micrograms (per sample) for the study. Trimming removed 0 bases from V and 4 bases from J; junction bases left unmatched: 3. Germline CDR1 reads MNHEY; CDR2 reads SVGEGT. The CDR3 totals 16 residues. This clonotype originated in a woman younger than 30 in good health. The V and J genes are TRBV6-2 or TRBV6-3 and TRBJ2-2, with 9 bases matching TRBD2. Sequenced sample: blood. Here the CDR3 reads CASSYSRTSVTGELFF. The CDR3 DNA reads TGTGCCAGCAGTTACTCGAGGACTAGCGTCACCGGGGAGCTGTTTTTT.